This TCR beta chain originates from a study of T cells after yellow fever vaccination. Overall study results and limits: Boosting was followed by the reappearance of most primary-vaccination clones (just under 98% CD4, 85% to 90% CD8). Some clonotypes, a small share, were shared between CD4 and CD8 compartments. Although the secondary response was weaker, it peaked faster, at day 5 versus 15.

The CDR3 length is 16 residues. The V gene end was trimmed by 2 bases and the J gene end by 3 bases; junction bases not matched to a gene: 6. Germline values: CDR1 KGHSH, CDR2 LQKENI. A 5'RACE template-switching step, the method used to make TCR cDNA, added a universal primer site and UMIs. Via MiXCR, TCRdb re-called the 5' RACE reads, giving one row per CDR3 protein. The table has fewer than 650,000 distinct CDR3 sequences, 20% to 25% seen once. This clonotype was seen a few times. Its antigen is not known. Sequencing was performed on PBMCs, taken 20 to 25 days after the first yellow fever vaccination. This rearrangement joins TRBV18 to TRBJ2-1, with 8 nucleotides matching TRBD2. This TCR was recovered from a young man who received the YFV17D yellow fever vaccine. The CDR3 DNA sequence: TGTGCCAGCTCACCAGGGAATAGCGGGGACTACAATGAGCAGTTCTTC. It encodes CASSPGNSGDYNEQFF.